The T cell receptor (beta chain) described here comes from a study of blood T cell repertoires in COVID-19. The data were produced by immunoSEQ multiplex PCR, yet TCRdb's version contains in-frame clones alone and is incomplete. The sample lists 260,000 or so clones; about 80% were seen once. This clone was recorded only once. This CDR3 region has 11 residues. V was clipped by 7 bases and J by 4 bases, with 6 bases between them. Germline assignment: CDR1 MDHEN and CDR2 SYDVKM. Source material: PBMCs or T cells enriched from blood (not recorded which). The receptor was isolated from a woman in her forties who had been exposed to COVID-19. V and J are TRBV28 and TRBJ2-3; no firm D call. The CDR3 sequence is CASTSADTQYF. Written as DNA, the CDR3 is TGTGCCAGCACGTCCGCAGATACGCAGTATTTT.